This passage covers 12 T cell receptor beta chains from one sample sequenced in a study of human T cells and chemical hapten exposure. Described time point: patch test 3, about 24 weeks after DPC sensitization. Treatment indicated: therapeutic diphenylcyclopropenone sensitization with weekly scalp DPC. One entry per CDR3 protein, called by TCRdb with MiXCR from the RACE reads. The sample shows just over 70,000 distinct CDR3 sequences, 11% of them seen only once. The sequenced sample was whole blood, obtained in connection with sensitization to the hapten diphenylcyclopropenone (DPC). The receptors were gathered from a woman aged 45-65 years with alopecia areata. Some clones in this sample may be carry-over from other donors' samples.

This clonotype has a handful of counts. The V gene is TRBV7-9, the J gene TRBJ2-3; 8 bases agree with TRBD2. Germline V gives CDR1 SEHNR, CDR2 FQNEAQ (reference sequence). The junction had 7 bases not matched to a gene; V was cut back by 5 bases and J by 3 bases. The CDR3 contains 15 residues. The CDR3 DNA follows: TGTGCCAGCAGCGCCGGACTAGCCGGGACAGATACGCAGTATTTT. Its protein is CASSAGLAGTDTQYF.

This clonotype was observed a handful of times. The V call is TRBV12-3 or TRBV12-4, the J call TRBJ1-5; D gene unclear. CDR3 length: 13 amino acids. The V and J ends lost 3 bases and 6 bases respectively, with 9 bases between them. The CDR3 DNA sequence: TGTGCCAGCAGTTTTAACATAGCTCAGCCCCAGCATTTT. It is translated as CASSFNIAQPQHF.

V gene TRBV5-1 combines with J gene TRBJ2-3; tentatively, D is TRBD1 (6 bases). This CDR3 has 16 residues. Trimming shortened V by 3 bases and J by 2 bases, and 16 bases separated the two germline ends. Germline V gene lookup returns CDR1 SGHRS and CDR2 YFSETQ. The CDR3 protein is CASSSPTGAYTDTQYF. In DNA, the CDR3 is TGCGCCAGCAGCTCGCCGACAGGCGCTTACACAGATACGCAGTATTTT.

This clonotype came up many times. CDR3 protein: CASSLLDSVGEQYF. CDR3 DNA: TGTGCCAGCTCACTACTTGACAGTGTCGGCGAGCAGTACTTC. The chain joins TRBV18 to TRBJ2-7; D possibly corresponds to TRBD1 (5 bases). This CDR3 is 14 amino acids long. The germline V gene has CDR1 KGHSH and CDR2 LQKENI. Trimming took 4 bases from V and 6 from J, leaving 16 bases between them. The full variable domain, with the rest looked up from reference TRBV18 and TRBJ2-7, is NAGVMQNPRHLVRRRGQEARLRCSPMKGHSHVYWYRQLPEEGLKFMVYLQKENIIDESGMPKERFSAEFPKEGPSILRIQQVVRGDSAAYFCASSLLDSVGEQYFGPGTRLTVT.

In its sample, this clonotype was seen once. The chain couples TRBV7-8 to TRBJ2-3, with D possibly called TRBD1 or TRBD2 (5 bases each). The CDR3 covers 14 residues. CDR1 is SGHVS and CDR2 is FQNEAQ in the germline V gene. V dropped 5 bases and J dropped 4 bases, with 13 bases sitting between them. The CDR3 DNA follows: TGTGCCAGCAGCAGGGACCCGCGGGCAGATACGCAGTATTTT. The encoded protein is CASSRDPRADTQYF.

The V and J genes are TRBV10-1 and TRBJ1-4; 8 nucleotides agree with TRBD1. Germline assignment: CDR1 WNHNN and CDR2 SYGVQD (reference sequence). The CDR3 has 17 amino acids. V shed 4 bases, J shed 3 bases, and the junction held 10 bases outside the gene matches. This chain's CDR3 is CASSGPTGQESNEKLFF. As DNA, the CDR3 is TGCGCCAGCAGTGGGCCGACGGGACAGGAATCTAATGAAAAACTGTTTTTT.

This clonotype appeared many times. V usage is TRBV2 and J usage is TRBJ2-3, with D possibly being TRBD1 (6 bases). The CDR3 consists of 15 residues. Germline-derived CDR1 and CDR2 are SNHLY and FYNNEI. The V end lost 6 bases, the J end lost 4 bases, and 17 bases lay between the germline ends. CDR3 in DNA: TGTGCCAGCAGCGACACTAGACAGGCCGCAGATACGCAGTATTTT. Protein product: CASSDTRQAADTQYF. The entire variable domain, with the rest obtained from reference TRBV2 and TRBJ2-3, is as follows: EPEVTQTPSHQVTQMGQEVILRCVPISNHLYFYWYRQILGQKVEFLVSFYNNEISEKSEIFDDQFSVERPDGSNFTLKIRSTKLEDSAMYFCASSDTRQAADTQYFGPGTRLTVL.

This clonotype was counted ten times or more. The chain employs TRBV5-6 and TRBJ2-1, with D perhaps matching TRBD1 or TRBD2 (6 bases each). The ends were cut back, 3 bases at V and 15 bases at J, with 22 bases in the middle. Per the germline V gene, CDR1 is SGHDT and CDR2 is YYEEEE. The CDR3 has 14 residues. Written as DNA, the CDR3 is TGTGCCAGCAGCTCCATCGGGGGCCCCGCGCAGGGGTTCTTC. The encoded protein is CASSSIGGPAQGFF.

In this sample, this clonotype turned up many times. The chain recombines TRBV29-1 with TRBJ1-1; 10 bases map to TRBD1. CDR1 and CDR2 (germline): SQVTM, ANQGSEA. Germline trimming cut 4 bases from V and 2 bases from J; bases unmatched to any gene: 13. This CDR3 has 17 amino acids. Here the CDR3 reads CSVGLDRGGTSNTEAFF. For the CDR3, the DNA is TGCAGCGTTGGGCTGGACAGGGGGGGGACTAGCAACACTGAAGCTTTCTTT.

The chain is built from TRBV7-2 and TRBJ2-6, with a possible D match to TRBD1 (6 bases). CDR1 is SGHTA and CDR2 is FQGNSA in the germline V gene. Between the trimmed V and J ends, which lost 1 base and 0 bases, there was a span of 13 bases. The CDR3 spans 18 residues. For the CDR3, the DNA is TGTGCCAGCAGCTTAGGGGTGGACAGCTACTCTGGGGCCAACGTCCTGACTTTC. It encodes CASSLGVDSYSGANVLTF.

The rearrangement uses TRBV13 and TRBJ2-5, with D possibly TRBD2 on 6 matching bases. Germline loops: CDR1 PRHDT, CDR2 FYEKMQ (reference sequence). This CDR3 comprises 14 residues. With 2 bases removed from V and 2 bases from J, the gap between germline ends came to 9 bases. The CDR3 region is CASSLFSGQETQYF. The CDR3 nucleotides are TGTGCCAGCAGCTTATTTAGCGGACAAGAGACCCAGTACTTC.

The rearrangement links TRBV18 to TRBJ2-5; D might be TRBD1 (5 bases). Germline CDR1 reads KGHSH; CDR2 reads LQKENI. This CDR3 spans 14 amino acids. Trimming cost V 4 bases and J 5 bases, with 14 bases left between them. The CDR3 bases are TGTGCCAGCTCACTCGTCGTGGGGCGCGAGACCCAGTACTTC. It yields the protein CASSLVVGRETQYF.